One and the same sample provided the 32 T cell receptor beta chains below, sequenced in a study of shared clonotypes between healthy human individuals. This table comes from immunoSEQ multiplex PCR, and its TCRdb copy is limited to in-frame clones, with some not included. This sample has 2 million to 2.5 million clones, with 85% to 95% found just once. Specimen: naive CD4+ T cells from PBMCs. The subset denotes: CD45RA+ positively selected. These TCRs come from a young man in good health. Some clones in this sample may be carry-over from other donors' samples.

In DNA form, the CDR3 reads TGCGCCAGCAGCTTGGTCGAAGGGGATGGCTACACCTTC. This codes for CASSLVEGDGYTF. The J gene is TRBJ1-2, the V gene TRBV5-1, with a weak D call TRBD1 (5 bases). V dropped 0 bases and J dropped 6 bases, with 9 bases sitting between them. CDR1 and CDR2 from the germline V gene are SGHRS and YFSETQ. This CDR3 has 13 residues.

This chain uses TRBV5-1 with TRBJ2-7; TRBD1 matches at 8 bases. V dropped 9 bases and J dropped 5; count of bases not matched to a gene: 16. In germline, CDR1 is SGHRS, CDR2 YFSETQ. The CDR3 runs 15 residues. CDR3 sequence: CAIPFRQGSFNEQYF. DNA of the CDR3: TGCGCCATCCCCTTTCGACAGGGGAGTTTCAACGAGCAGTACTTC.

The chain employs TRBV6-5 and TRBJ1-1; no firm D call. Germline loops: CDR1 MNHEY, CDR2 SVGAGI. Trimming removed 0 bases from V and 5 bases from J, with 13 bases in between. This CDR3 has 15 residues. The CDR3 DNA follows: TGTGCCAGCAGTTACTCCAGGCCCTCGGGTACTGAAGCTTTCTTT. This translates into CASSYSRPSGTEAFF.

The chain employs TRBV28 and TRBJ1-5; 7 bases line up with TRBD1. There are 14 residues in the CDR3. The germline V gene has CDR1 MDHEN and CDR2 SYDVKM. The V gene end was trimmed by 8 bases and the J gene end by 4 bases; junction bases not matched to a gene: 8. CDR3 protein: CASRLRTGNQPQHF. CDR3 DNA: TGTGCCAGCCGCCTCAGGACAGGTAATCAGCCCCAGCATTTT.

The V call is TRBV9, the J call TRBJ2-1, with 8 bases lining up with TRBD2. This CDR3 comprises 12 residues. Trimming removed 4 bases from V and 10 bases from J; junction bases left unmatched: 4. The germline V gene encodes CDR1 SGDLS and CDR2 YYNGEE. For the CDR3, the DNA is TGTGCCAGCAGCCCTCAGCGGGAGGAGCAGTTCTTC. Amino acids: CASSPQREEQFF. The variable domain in full, with the rest retrieved from reference TRBV9 and TRBJ2-1, is DSGVTQTPKHLITATGQRVTLRCSPRSGDLSVYWYQQSLDQGLQFLIQYYNGEERAKGNILERFSAQQFPDLHSELNLSSLELGDSALYFCASSPQREEQFFGPGTRLTVL.

This rearrangement joins TRBV11-2 to TRBJ2-3; 8 positions agree with TRBD1. Germline V gene data show CDR1 as SGHAT and CDR2 as FQNNGV. The CDR3 runs to 18 residues. The J segment lost 3 bases and the V segment lost 5 bases, leaving 16 bases of the junction unmatched. The CDR3 region has the DNA TGTGCCAGCAGCGCCATCATAGGACAGGGTGGCGGAACAGATACGCAGTATTTT. Amino acids: CASSAIIGQGGGTDTQYF.

This sequence joins TRBV18 and TRBJ2-7; D is unresolved. Trimming cost V 4 bases and J 3 bases, with 19 bases left between them. In germline, CDR1 is KGHSH, CDR2 LQKENI. The CDR3 extends over 16 amino acids. The CDR3 reads CASSLRPGLPNYEQYF. In nucleotides, the CDR3 is TGTGCCAGCTCACTTCGCCCGGGTCTTCCTAACTACGAGCAGTACTTC.

The chain carries TRBV2 and TRBJ1-2; 7 bases match TRBD1. J lost 5 bases, V lost 6 bases, and 9 bases had no gene match. CDR3 length: 14 residues. Per the germline V gene, CDR1 is SNHLY and CDR2 is FYNNEI. CDR3 in amino acids: CASRALGGAYGYTF. The CDR3 DNA reads as TGTGCCAGCAGGGCTTTAGGGGGCGCATATGGCTACACCTTC.

The V call is TRBV7-9, the J call TRBJ2-1; D ambiguous. V was trimmed by 1 base and J by 6 bases, leaving 7 bases between them. Germline-derived CDR1 and CDR2 are SEHNR and FQNEAQ (reference sequence). The CDR3 runs to 13 residues. The CDR3 nucleotides are TGTGCCAGCAGCTTAGGATGGGTCAATGAGCAGTTCTTC. Its protein product is CASSLGWVNEQFF.

The chain joins TRBV7-9 to TRBJ2-1; possibly TRBD2 for D (5 bases). V lost 5 bases and J 2 bases, leaving 13 bases between the germline ends. CDR3 size: 15 residues. Germline V CDR1 and CDR2: SEHNR, FQNEAQ (reference sequence). This CDR3 reads CASSPWERTYNEQFF. The CDR3 region has the DNA TGTGCCAGCAGCCCTTGGGAGCGAACCTACAATGAGCAGTTCTTC.

The chain joins TRBV7-6 to TRBJ2-3; D ambiguous. Deletions cut 1 base from V and 0 bases from J, with 26 bases between. CDR1 and CDR2 (germline): SGHVS, FNYEAQ. The CDR3 consists of 21 residues. In DNA form, the CDR3 reads TGTGCCAGCAGCTTAGGGCTGACGGCAAATATGCTCGCAGCTAGCACAGATACGCAGTATTTT. Protein sequence: CASSLGLTANMLAASTDTQYF.

This chain connects TRBV19 to TRBJ2-1, with TRBD1 matching over 9 bases. Germline-derived CDR1 and CDR2 are LNHDA and SQIVND (reference sequence). Trimming at V came to 5 bases and at J to 8 bases, leaving 10 bases not matched to a gene. The CDR3 has 15 amino acids. CDR3 sequence: CASSSRGQGFDEQFF. Here the CDR3 DNA reads TGTGCCAGTAGTTCACGGGGACAGGGATTCGATGAGCAGTTCTTC.

V gene TRBV6-1 combines with J gene TRBJ2-7; 8 bases agree with TRBD1. Germline values: CDR1 MNHNS, CDR2 SASEGT. V lost 2 bases to trimming and J lost 10 bases; unmatched junction nucleotides: 4. CDR3 length equals 12 residues. The CDR3 region is CASSETGQGQYF. The CDR3, as DNA: TGTGCCAGCAGTGAAACCGGACAGGGCCAGTACTTC.

The V gene is TRBV7-2, the J gene TRBJ1-5, with D hard to call. V was pared by 3 bases and J by 4 bases, with 10 bases between. Germline CDR1 is SGHTA and CDR2 is FQGNSA. The CDR3 totals 14 residues. CDR3 in DNA: TGTGCCAGCAGCTTTGAGGTGGGAAATCAGCCCCAGCATTTT. Residues: CASSFEVGNQPQHF.

Remarks on this clone: Other DNA sequences in this sample translate to the same CDR3. The V gene is TRBV6-5, the J gene TRBJ2-7, with D perhaps TRBD2 (5 bases). Germline assignment: CDR1 MNHEY and CDR2 SVGAGI. Trimming shortened V by 6 bases and J by 5 bases, and 8 bases separated the two germline ends. The CDR3 covers 11 residues. The CDR3 loop is CASRRGNEQYF. Written as DNA, the CDR3 is TGTGCCAGCAGGAGAGGGAACGAGCAGTACTTC.

As to this clone: Additional DNA sequences in this sample encode the identical CDR3. The chain is built from TRBV11-3 and TRBJ2-1; D possibly corresponds to TRBD2 (5 bases). V lost 5 bases and J 5 bases, leaving 7 bases between the germline ends. Germline V lookup: CDR1 SGHNT, CDR2 YENEEA. This CDR3 spans 12 amino acids. The CDR3 nucleotides read TGTGCCAGCAGCCCGGGAAACAATGAGCAGTTCTTC. Its protein product is CASSPGNNEQFF.

J is TRBJ1-2 and V is TRBV14; D unresolved. Trimming cost V 4 bases and J 7 bases, with 19 bases left between them. The CDR3 covers 15 residues. Germline V gives CDR1 SGHDN, CDR2 FVKESK. This CDR3 is CASSPDRYTGAGYTF. DNA of the CDR3: TGTGCCAGCAGCCCGGACCGCTATACGGGAGCTGGCTACACCTTC.

The rearrangement joins TRBV29-1 to TRBJ2-3, with TRBD2 identical over 8 bases. The CDR3 is 16 residues long. Trimming cost V 6 bases and J 3 bases; bases outside gene matches: 14. The germline gives CDR1 SQVTM, CDR2 ANQGSEA. CDR3: CSVGGRSGTRTDTQYF. Here the CDR3 DNA reads TGCAGCGTGGGGGGGCGTAGCGGGACGCGGACAGATACGCAGTATTTT.

The CDR3 loop reads CASSLAQGTGNTIYF. DNA of the CDR3: TGCGCCAGCAGCTTGGCGCAGGGGACAGGGAACACCATATATTTT. V is TRBV5-1 and J is TRBJ1-3, with TRBD1 identical over 9 bases. This CDR3 region has 15 residues. Germline CDR1 reads SGHRS; CDR2 reads YFSETQ. The ends lost 0 bases at V and 7 bases at J; junction bases unmatched: 5.

This sequence joins TRBV2 and TRBJ2-5, with 7 bases aligning to TRBD1. Near its end, the DNA agrees better with TRBJ2-7, so the J call may be wrong. The CDR3 runs to 16 residues. From germline, CDR1 is SNHLY and CDR2 FYNNEI. This chain's CDR3 is CASSPRRQGPSYEQYF. The CDR3 nucleotides read TGTGCCAGCAGTCCCAGGAGACAGGGCCCCTCCTACGAGCAGTACTTC.

The V call is TRBV28, the J call TRBJ1-3; D ambiguous. In germline, CDR1 is MDHEN, CDR2 SYDVKM. The CDR3 has 16 amino acids. Trimming pared 5 bases from V and 0 bases from J, leaving 14 bases between. The CDR3 DNA sequence: TGTGCCAGCAGTGACCGGAGCCCGAACTCTGGAAACACCATATATTTT. Protein sequence: CASSDRSPNSGNTIYF.

V gene TRBV4-1 combines with J gene TRBJ1-2; 7 nucleotides line up with TRBD1. V was clipped by 2 bases and J by 4 bases; unmatched bases: 13. The CDR3 consists of 17 residues. Germline CDR1 and CDR2: MGHRA and YSYEKL. The CDR3 bases are TGCGCCAGCAGCCAAAACTGGGACAGCCAGCTTCGCTATGGCTACACCTTC. This codes for CASSQNWDSQLRYGYTF.

This rearrangement joins TRBV30 to TRBJ2-6, with a possible D match to TRBD1 (5 bases). Germline lookup yields CDR1 GTSNPN and CDR2 SVGIG (reference sequence). The CDR3 runs to 13 residues. Trimming left V 6 bases short and J 3 bases short, with 9 bases between. The CDR3 loop is CACRVIGANVLTF. As DNA, the CDR3 is TGTGCCTGCAGGGTGATTGGGGCCAACGTCCTGACTTTC. Supplemented by reference TRBV30 and TRBJ2-6, the full variable domain reads SQTIHQWPATLVQPVGSPLSLECTVEGTSNPNLYWYRQAAGRGLQLLFYSVGIGQISSEVPQNLSASRPQDRQFILSSKKLLLSDSGFYLCACRVIGANVLTFGAGSRLTVL.

The chain carries TRBV7-8 and TRBJ1-3; D may be TRBD1 (5 bases). The germline CDR1 and CDR2 sequences are SGHVS and FQNEAQ. With 0 bases removed from V and 0 bases from J, the gap between germline ends came to 9 bases. The CDR3 is 16 amino acids. DNA for the CDR3: TGTGCCAGCAGCTTAGCGCGGGGGAGCTCTGGAAACACCATATATTTT. Amino acids: CASSLARGSSGNTIYF.

The rearrangement joins TRBV5-1 to TRBJ2-7; TRBD2 matches 15 bases. The CDR3 runs 14 residues. After removal of 4 bases from V and 10 bases from J, the junction contained 6 bases not matched to a gene. Looked up from germline, CDR1 is SGHRS and CDR2 is YFSETQ. CDR3 nucleotides: TGCGCCAGCAGCGGCGGGACTAGCGGGAGGTATCAGTACTTC. Its protein is CASSGGTSGRYQYF.

The chain recombines TRBV5-6 with TRBJ1-1; D perhaps matches TRBD1 (5 bases). The CDR3 spans 14 residues. Looked up from germline, CDR1 is SGHDT and CDR2 is YYEEEE. Trimming took 0 bases from V and 0 from J, leaving 6 bases between them. The CDR3 bases are TGTGCCAGCAGCTTGGACAGGTTGAACACTGAAGCTTTCTTT. It codes for CASSLDRLNTEAFF.

The rearrangement uses TRBV19 and TRBJ2-1, with a possible D match to TRBD2 (6 bases). V was cut by 5 bases and J by 1 base, with 15 bases left in between. This CDR3 has 16 amino acids. CDR1 is LNHDA and CDR2 is SQIVND in the germline V gene (reference sequence). The CDR3 here is CASSFFAGTSYNEQFF. CDR3 nucleotide sequence: TGTGCCAGTAGTTTTTTTGCCGGGACTTCCTACAATGAGCAGTTCTTC.

The chain recombines TRBV18 with TRBJ2-2, with 7 bases lining up with TRBD2. CDR1 is KGHSH and CDR2 is LQKENI in the germline V gene. V lost 3 bases and J lost 3; bases outside the gene matches: 13. This CDR3 comprises 18 residues. The CDR3 DNA reads as TGTGCCAGCTCACCGCTAGCGGTTCTATATAGGGACACCGGGGAGCTGTTTTTT. This gives the protein CASSPLAVLYRDTGELFF. Full variable domain (rest looked up from reference TRBV18 and TRBJ2-2): NAGVMQNPRHLVRRRGQEARLRCSPMKGHSHVYWYRQLPEEGLKFMVYLQKENIIDESGMPKERFSAEFPKEGPSILRIQQVVRGDSAAYFCASSPLAVLYRDTGELFFGEGSRLTVL.

Only one count was recorded for this clone. The CDR3 DNA follows: TGTGCCAGCAGCCCCGGGACTAGAGGAGAGGGGCAGTATTTT. It translates to CASSPGTRGEGQYF. The chain couples TRBV7-3 to TRBJ2-3; 8 bases align to TRBD2. Trimming removed 5 bases from V and 11 bases from J; junction bases left unmatched: 12. Germline V gene data show CDR1 as SGHTA and CDR2 as FQGTGA. The CDR3 runs 14 residues.

This chain uses TRBV2 with TRBJ2-1; 13 bases map to TRBD2. The CDR3 has 16 amino acids. The germline gives CDR1 SNHLY, CDR2 FYNNEI. The V and J ends lost 6 bases and 7 bases, in that order; junction bases with no gene match: 9. The CDR3 protein is CASRPGLAGRGNEQFF. In DNA, the CDR3 is TGTGCCAGCAGACCGGGACTAGCGGGGAGGGGTAATGAGCAGTTCTTC.

V gene TRBV28 combines with J gene TRBJ2-6, with no clear D. CDR3 length equals 14 residues. Germline V gene lookup returns CDR1 MDHEN and CDR2 SYDVKM. The V end was cut by 6 bases, the J end by 0 bases, with 6 bases between. This CDR3 reads CASRTISGANVLTF. Written as DNA, the CDR3 is TGTGCCAGCAGGACAATCTCTGGGGCCAACGTCCTGACTTTC.

The chain links TRBV4-1 to TRBJ1-5; TRBD1 matches at 8 bases. The CDR3 is 16 amino acids. The V segment lost 5 bases and the J segment 5 bases; nucleotides outside the gene matches: 11. Germline loops: CDR1 MGHRA, CDR2 YSYEKL. The CDR3 DNA sequence: TGCGCCAGCAGCACCGTGGGCAGGGGGCGCGATCAGCCCCAGCATTTT. Its protein product is CASSTVGRGRDQPQHF.